Shown below are 25 T cell receptor beta chains from a single sample sequenced in a study of cytomegalovirus exposure and HLA in healthy donors. The PCR ran on 60 Vbeta and 13 Jbeta primers. The data were produced by immunoSEQ multiplex PCR, yet TCRdb's version contains in-frame clones alone and is incomplete. The profile shows about 140,000 clones, 60% to 80% of them singletons. Sequenced sample: PBMCs. The receptor set was obtained from a man younger than 45 in good health and CMV-seronegative.

J is TRBJ2-7 and V is TRBV27, with D perhaps TRBD1 (5 bases). The CDR3 is made up of 15 amino acids. Trimming removed 0 bases from V and 2 bases from J, with 11 bases in between. The germline V gene has CDR1 MNHEY and CDR2 SMNVEV (reference sequence). Here the CDR3 reads CASSLSIDRTYEQYF. DNA for the CDR3: TGTGCCAGCAGTTTATCAATCGACAGAACCTACGAGCAGTACTTC.

The J gene is TRBJ2-3, the V gene TRBV11-2; D is unresolved. The length of the CDR3 is 16 residues. V lost 5 bases, J lost 1 base, and 16 bases lay in between. The germline gives CDR1 SGHAT, CDR2 FQNNGV. CDR3 nucleotides: TGTGCCAGCAGCCCTTTTCGGTTCGGTGGCACAGATACGCAGTATTTT. This encodes CASSPFRFGGTDTQYF.

This chain joins TRBV6-1 and TRBJ2-1; 13 bases line up with TRBD2. V lost 7 bases and J lost 9; bases outside the gene matches: 3. The CDR3 contains 13 residues. Germline assignment: CDR1 MNHNS and CDR2 SASEGT. CDR3 sequence (DNA): TGTGCCAGCAAACTAGCGGGAGGGGGTGAGCAGTTCTTC. Translation: CASKLAGGGEQFF.

A remark on this clone: A junction boundary mismatches the germline segment, possibly from a read error. V is TRBV23-1 and J is TRBJ2-7; TRBD1 matches at 9 bases. TRBV23-1 is classed as an ORF, of uncertain function. The CDR3 runs 16 residues. The CDR3 nucleotides read TGCGCCAGCAGTAAATCGGGACAGGGTTGGGTCGTCGAGCAGTACTTC. This translates into CASSKSGQGWVVEQYF.

The V and J genes are TRBV19 and TRBJ2-2; maybe TRBD1 (6 bases). The CDR3 has 12 residues. V lost 7 bases, J lost 6 bases, and 9 bases lay in between. In germline, CDR1 is LNHDA, CDR2 SQIVND (reference sequence). CDR3 region: CASTTGSGELFF. CDR3 nucleotides: TGTGCCAGTACAACAGGGTCCGGGGAGCTGTTTTTT.

This chain connects TRBV25-1 to TRBJ1-2, with a weak D call TRBD1 (6 bases). The V end was cut by 2 bases, the J end by 6 bases, with 16 bases between. The CDR3 sequence is 15 residues long. The V gene's germline CDR1 is MGHDK and CDR2 SYGVNS. The chain's CDR3 is CASSEGGAQVDGYTF. The DNA for the CDR3 is TGTGCCAGCAGTGAAGGGGGGGCGCAGGTCGATGGCTACACCTTC.

The chain carries TRBV30 and TRBJ2-5, with 8 bases that match TRBD2. Trimming removed 2 bases from V and 3 bases from J; junction bases left unmatched: 14. CDR1 is GTSNPN and CDR2 is SVGIG in the germline V gene (reference sequence). This CDR3 is built from 17 residues. CDR3 in DNA: TGTGCCTGGAGTCCCCTTGCTCCCCTAGCGGGTAAAGAGACCCAGTACTTC. Translating it yields CAWSPLAPLAGKETQYF.

V usage is TRBV4-1 and J usage is TRBJ2-1; D perhaps matches TRBD1 (6 bases). This CDR3 region has 17 residues. Trimming stripped 1 base from V and 0 bases from J, with 13 bases between. CDR1 and CDR2 (germline): MGHRA, YSYEKL. CDR3 protein: CASSQVVRGSSYNEQFF. The CDR3 DNA reads TGCGCCAGCAGCCAAGTCGTGAGGGGGAGCTCCTACAATGAGCAGTTCTTC.

The chain has TRBV27 and TRBJ2-1; tentatively, D is TRBD2 (7 bases). Germline CDR1 MNHEY, CDR2 SMNVEV (reference sequence). CDR3 length equals 17 residues. V shed 6 bases and J shed 2 bases, with 20 bases lying between them. The CDR3 is CASSPIIGGGAYNEQFF. CDR3 bases: TGTGCCAGCAGCCCAATTATCGGAGGGGGGGCCTACAATGAGCAGTTCTTC.

The rearrangement joins TRBV11-2 to TRBJ2-2, with D unresolved. The V and J ends lost 1 base and 2 bases respectively, with 5 bases between them. Looked up from germline, CDR1 is SGHAT and CDR2 is FQNNGV. The CDR3 sequence is 14 residues long. CDR3 nucleotide sequence: TGTGCCAGCAGCTTAGTCTACAACACCGGGGAGCTGTTTTTT. Its translation is CASSLVYNTGELFF.

Regarding this clone: This sample includes further DNA sequences coding for the same CDR3. The CDR3 loop reads CASSIAGGVQETQYF. CDR3 DNA: TGTGCCAGTAGTATAGCGGGGGGGGTACAAGAGACCCAGTACTTC. V usage is TRBV19 and J usage is TRBJ2-5, with 8 bases matching TRBD2. The length of the CDR3 is 15 residues. Trimming took 1 base from V and 2 from J; bases not matched to a gene: 3. Per the germline V gene, CDR1 is LNHDA and CDR2 is SQIVND (reference sequence).

This clone has a handful of counts. The rearrangement joins TRBV2 to TRBJ1-2; 10 bases align to TRBD1. Germline V gives CDR1 SNHLY, CDR2 FYNNEI. This CDR3 comprises 16 residues. The ends lost 4 bases at V and 4 bases at J; junction bases unmatched: 9. In DNA, the CDR3 is TGTGCCAGCAGTGGCCGCCGGGACAGGGGTGGCTATGGCTACACCTTC. Its protein product is CASSGRRDRGGYGYTF.

The V call is TRBV9, the J call TRBJ1-6, with D possibly TRBD1 on 5 matching bases. The germline V gene has CDR1 SGDLS and CDR2 YYNGEE. CDR3 length: 14 residues. Trimming left V 2 bases short and J 6 bases short, with 9 bases between. The CDR3 loop is CASSVGQGNSPLHF. CDR3 nucleotide sequence: TGTGCCAGCAGCGTCGGCCAGGGTAATTCACCCCTCCACTTT. The full variable domain, with the rest looked up from reference TRBV9 and TRBJ1-6, is DSGVTQTPKHLITATGQRVTLRCSPRSGDLSVYWYQQSLDQGLQFLIQYYNGEERAKGNILERFSAQQFPDLHSELNLSSLELGDSALYFCASSVGQGNSPLHFGNGTRLTVT.

The V call is TRBV6-5, the J call TRBJ2-3; D remains ambiguous. Trimming stripped 6 bases from V and 6 bases from J, with 16 bases between. The CDR3 totals 14 residues. Germline V gene sequence: CDR1 MNHEY, CDR2 SVGAGI. This CDR3 reads CASSSLRQRDTQYF. CDR3 in DNA: TGTGCCAGCAGCTCTCTTAGGCAGAGGGATACGCAGTATTTT.

The chain links TRBV5-1 to TRBJ2-4; 11 positions match TRBD1. The V and J ends lost 4 bases and 7 bases, in that order; junction bases with no gene match: 4. The germline CDR1 and CDR2 sequences are SGHRS and YFSETQ. The CDR3 contains 14 residues. The CDR3 DNA is TGCGCCAGCAGCCCAGGGACAGGGGGGAACATTCAGTACTTC. Amino acid sequence: CASSPGTGGNIQYF.

Concerning this clone itself: Additional DNA sequences in this sample encode the identical CDR3. CDR3 DNA: TGTGCCAGCTCACCGGGAGAGAACACCGGGGAGCTGTTTTTT. Encoded protein: CASSPGENTGELFF. The rearrangement joins TRBV18 to TRBJ2-2; D might be TRBD2 (5 bases). V was cut by 3 bases and J by 1 base, with 6 bases left in between. Germline-derived CDR1 and CDR2 are KGHSH and LQKENI. The CDR3 runs to 14 residues.

The chain carries TRBV21-1 and TRBJ2-7; the table's D call, TRBD2, was not checked against the DNA. TRBV21-1 is tagged as a pseudogene. The CDR3 consists of 13 residues. The CDR3 DNA reads as TGTGCCAGCAGCAACAACCGGTCCTACGAGCAGTACTTC. Encoded protein: CASSNNRSYEQYF.

This chain links TRBV12-5 with TRBJ2-3, with 11 bases matching TRBD2. Germline CDR1 is LGHNT and CDR2 is FRNRAP. The CDR3 contains 16 residues. J gave up 6 bases and V 6 bases, and 11 bases lay outside the gene matches. The CDR3 spells CASGSPETSGTDTQYF. CDR3 bases: TGTGCTAGTGGGTCCCCCGAGACTAGCGGGACTGATACGCAGTATTTT.

The chain joins TRBV29-1 to TRBJ1-1; TRBD1 is a possible D gene (5 bases). With 8 bases removed from V and 4 bases from J, the gap between germline ends came to 17 bases. Germline-derived CDR1 and CDR2 are SQVTM and ANQGSEA. This CDR3 is 13 amino acids long. CDR3 in DNA: TGCAGCCTCTCCCCCCAGGGCGGCACTGAAGCTTTCTTT. Translating gives CSLSPQGGTEAFF.

The rearrangement uses TRBV6-6 and TRBJ2-5; TRBD2 might be the D (6 bases). Looked up from germline, CDR1 is MNHNY and CDR2 is SVGAGI (reference sequence). V was pared by 6 bases and J by 5 bases, with 22 bases between. This CDR3 comprises 16 residues. The CDR3 DNA sequence: TGTGCCAGCAGCTCCTTAGCTCGGGGGTGGTGGGAGACCCAGTACTTC. It yields the protein CASSSLARGWWETQYF.

V is TRBV9 and J is TRBJ2-3; TRBD1 agrees at 11 bases. V shed 0 bases, J shed 4 bases, and the junction held 4 bases outside the gene matches. Germline V gives CDR1 SGDLS, CDR2 YYNGEE. The CDR3 sequence is 16 residues long. CDR3 loop: CASSVAPGQGADTQYF. The CDR3 bases are TGTGCCAGCAGCGTAGCCCCGGGACAGGGGGCAGATACGCAGTATTTT. Using reference TRBV9 and TRBJ2-3 for the parts outside the CDR3, the full variable domain is DSGVTQTPKHLITATGQRVTLRCSPRSGDLSVYWYQQSLDQGLQFLIQYYNGEERAKGNILERFSAQQFPDLHSELNLSSLELGDSALYFCASSVAPGQGADTQYFGPGTRLTVL.

This clone showed up just a few times. The V and J genes are TRBV5-4 and TRBJ1-1; TRBD1 agrees at 7 bases. Germline-derived CDR1 and CDR2 are SGHNT and YYREEE (reference sequence). This CDR3 is 15 amino acids long. Unmatched junction bases numbered 4, after V lost 0 bases and J lost 2 bases. The CDR3 DNA is TGTGCCAGCAGCTTGGCACAGGGGCGCAACACTGAAGCTTTCTTT. It translates to CASSLAQGRNTEAFF.

The chain uses TRBV5-1 and TRBJ2-5; 12 positions match TRBD2. Germline V gene sequence: CDR1 SGHRS, CDR2 YFSETQ. The CDR3 covers 14 residues. With 5 bases clipped from V and 4 bases from J, the junction kept 3 bases outside the gene matches. The CDR3 DNA reads as TGCGCCAGCAGGACGGGACTAGCGGGAGAGACCCAGTACTTC. Its translation is CASRTGLAGETQYF.

This chain links TRBV6-1 with TRBJ2-2; D is perhaps TRBD2 (6 bases). The germline V and J ends were trimmed by 6 bases and 9 bases, with 11 bases remaining between them. Germline V CDR1 and CDR2: MNHNS, SASEGT. The CDR3 is made up of 12 amino acids. Here the CDR3 reads CASRLAAWELFF. The CDR3 nucleotides are TGTGCCAGCAGACTAGCTGCCTGGGAGCTGTTTTTT.

The chain couples TRBV5-1 to TRBJ2-6; D remains ambiguous. Germline V gene sequence: CDR1 SGHRS, CDR2 YFSETQ. The CDR3 runs 15 residues. The V gene lost 4 bases and the J gene lost 0 bases, with 8 bases spanning the gap. The DNA of the CDR3 is TGCGCCAGCAGCCTAGAGCCCTCTGGGGCCAACGTCCTGACTTTC. Residues: CASSLEPSGANVLTF.